This T cell receptor (beta chain) was captured in a study of vaccination and CD4 T cells after COVID-19. As for treatment: approximately nine-day PBMC culture with coronavirus spike peptide pools or control peptides (ViraFEST assay). The unexposed donor gave CD4+ T cells before the COVID-19 pandemic (2011-2018). An Oncomine TCR Beta short-read assay was used to sequence the DNA from cultured CD4+ T cells. TCRdb independently ran MiXCR on the PCR reads; one entry per CDR3 protein. The sample records some 5,900 distinct CDR3 sequences, about a third being singletons. Germline CDR1 is SGHRS and CDR2 is YFSETQ. The CDR3 contains 14 residues. V lost 1 base to trimming and J lost 9 bases, with 14 bases between them. Notes on this clonotype: Its antigen is unidentified.

V gene TRBV5-1 combines with J gene TRBJ2-4, with D possibly matching TRBD1 (6 bases). The source material was CD4+ T cells from blood, cultured in vitro. The clonotype originates from a human donor in good health. The CDR3 nucleotides read TGCGCCAGCAGCTTGTCTCAGGGGAATGGCATTCAGTACTTC. It yields the protein CASSLSQGNGIQYF.